These 13 T cell receptor beta chains originate from one sample sequenced in a study of blood T cell repertoires in COVID-19. Generated by immunoSEQ multiplex PCR, the TCRdb table keeps only in-frame clones and is missing some. The sample holds a few hundred thousand clones, over 80% seen once. Sequenced material: PBMCs or T cells enriched from blood (not recorded which). The receptors stem from a woman aged 40 to 50 who had recovered from COVID-19.

J is TRBJ1-3 and V is TRBV28; 7 bases agree with TRBD1. Germline CDR1 reads MDHEN; CDR2 reads SYDVKM. The junction had 2 bases not matched to a gene; V was cut back by 6 bases and J by 0 bases. The CDR3 totals 14 residues. The CDR3 reads CASSWDSSGNTIYF. CDR3 in DNA: TGTGCCAGCAGCTGGGACAGCTCTGGAAACACCATATATTTT.

The CDR3 protein is CSVVRAINTEAFF. CDR3 DNA: TGCAGCGTTGTCAGGGCGATCAACACTGAAGCTTTCTTT. V gene TRBV29-1 combines with J gene TRBJ1-1, with D possibly being TRBD1 (5 bases). CDR3 length equals 13 residues. The germline V gene encodes CDR1 SQVTM and CDR2 ANQGSEA. With 4 bases removed from V and 2 bases from J, the gap between germline ends came to 11 bases.

The chain is built from TRBV27 and TRBJ2-1; possible D gene TRBD1, 5 bases. Germline-derived CDR1 and CDR2 are MNHEY and SMNVEV (reference sequence). Trimming removed 3 bases from V and 0 bases from J, with 9 bases in between. The CDR3 covers 15 residues. CDR3 coding DNA: TGTGCCAGCAGTTTGGACACCCTCTCCTACAATGAGCAGTTCTTC. This translates into CASSLDTLSYNEQFF.

On this clone: The junction differs from germline at one of its ends, possibly a read error. This chain connects TRBV6-1 to TRBJ2-7; the D is unclear. The CDR3 contains 11 residues. Germline CDR1 is MNHNS and CDR2 is SASEGT. CDR3 nucleotide sequence: TGTGCCAGCAGCGAAGACGGCGAGCAGTACTTC. This gives the protein CASSEDGEQYF.

The rearrangement links TRBV29-1 to TRBJ2-2, with 8 bases fitting TRBD2. Germline lookup yields CDR1 SQVTM and CDR2 ANQGSEA. The CDR3 is made up of 13 amino acids. V lost 4 bases, J lost 5 bases, and 3 bases stayed unmatched. The DNA for the CDR3 is TGCAGCGTTGGCGCTAGCGGGACCGGGGAGCTGTTTTTT. Protein sequence: CSVGASGTGELFF.

V usage is TRBV28 and J usage is TRBJ2-6, with 9 nucleotides matching TRBD1. The J segment lost 1 base and the V segment lost 2 bases, leaving 9 bases of the junction unmatched. The CDR3 runs 19 residues. Looked up from germline, CDR1 is MDHEN and CDR2 is SYDVKM. The CDR3 here is CASSLGQGRFISGANVLTF. DNA for the CDR3: TGTGCCAGCAGTTTAGGACAGGGGAGGTTTATTTCTGGGGCCAACGTCCTGACTTTC.

This clone was detected only once. The chain employs TRBV12-5 and TRBJ2-2; TRBD1 is a possible D gene (6 bases). Trimming took 0 bases from V and 3 from J, leaving 8 bases between them. The germline V gene encodes CDR1 LGHNT and CDR2 FRNRAP. CDR3 size: 15 residues. The CDR3 DNA reads as TGTGCTAGTGGTTTGGTACAGGGTTACACCGGGGAGCTGTTTTTT. Translation: CASGLVQGYTGELFF.

The J gene is TRBJ1-1, the V gene TRBV6-5; perhaps TRBD1 as D (6 bases). The CDR3 is made up of 13 amino acids. Per the germline V gene, CDR1 is MNHEY and CDR2 is SVGAGI. V lost 3 bases to trimming and J lost 6 bases, with 11 bases between them. CDR3 protein: CASSYTGLAEAFF. As DNA, the CDR3 is TGTGCCAGCAGTTATACAGGGCTCGCTGAAGCTTTCTTT.

This chain connects TRBV5-6 to TRBJ2-1, with a weak D call TRBD2 (6 bases). Per germline, CDR1 SGHDT and CDR2 YYEEEE. V was clipped by 7 bases and J by 0 bases, with 17 bases between them. The CDR3 sequence is 16 residues long. The CDR3 DNA sequence: TGTGCCAGCGGACTTGGAGGGAGGAGCTCCTACAATGAGCAGTTCTTC. Translated: CASGLGGRSSYNEQFF.

This rearrangement joins TRBV7-9 to TRBJ2-2, with 10 bases matching TRBD1. The CDR3 is 14 residues long. The V gene's germline CDR1 is SEHNR and CDR2 FQNEAQ (reference sequence). J gave up 7 bases and V 8 bases, and 7 bases lay outside the gene matches. The CDR3 region has the DNA TGTGCCAGCGGGCCGACAGGGGGCAGCGGGGAGCTGTTTTTT. Translation gives CASGPTGGSGELFF.

The V gene is TRBV29-1, the J gene TRBJ1-2; 7 bases are a match to TRBD1. The germline gives CDR1 SQVTM, CDR2 ANQGSEA. This CDR3 spans 13 amino acids. Trimming cost V 6 bases and J 7 bases; bases outside gene matches: 11. For the CDR3, the DNA is TGCAGCGTGCCCAACAGGGGAAAGAGTGGCTACACCTTC. It codes for CSVPNRGKSGYTF.

This rearrangement joins TRBV7-9 to TRBJ1-4; D gene uncertain. Trimming took off 5 bases at V and 7 bases at J, with 14 bases between the two ends. Per germline, CDR1 SEHNR and CDR2 FQNEAQ (reference sequence). The CDR3 consists of 14 residues. The CDR3 sequence is CASSPQRAGEKLFF. CDR3 nucleotides: TGTGCCAGCAGCCCCCAGCGGGCGGGTGAAAAACTGTTTTTT.

The V call is TRBV19, the J call TRBJ2-4; 9 bases map to TRBD1. Germline V gives CDR1 LNHDA, CDR2 SQIVND (reference sequence). V was clipped by 4 bases and J by 2 bases; unmatched bases: 6. The CDR3 is made up of 16 amino acids. For the CDR3, the DNA is TGTGCCAGTAGTAAGGACAGGGGAGTTACCAAAAACATTCAGTACTTC. It yields the protein CASSKDRGVTKNIQYF.